The clone carrying this T cell receptor beta chain was detected only a few times. Its cognate antigen is unknown. No cell sorting was done before RNA was extracted from the tissue. Newly diagnosed lung cancer patients had thoracic surgery in China, August–November 2014, without prior chemotherapy. Germline V gene sequence: CDR1 SGHAT, CDR2 FQDESV (reference sequence). V was trimmed by 1 base and J by 4 bases, leaving 14 bases between them. CDR3 length: 15 residues. This specimen belongs to a study of tumor and adjacent non-tumor tissue in lung cancer. Findings of the study overall: In normal lung, the top 100 clones were significantly more dominant than in tumor. Tumor tissue had significantly higher TCR diversity than normal lung.

TCRbeta libraries were built with three rounds of nested PCR, modified from ARM-PCR. MiXCR, run by TCRdb on the multiplex PCR reads, gives a single entry per CDR3 protein. The sample consists of roughly 70,000 distinct CDR3 sequences, around 73% of them appearing once. This sequence joins TRBV11-1 and TRBJ2-7, with D perhaps matching TRBD1 (7 bases). The sample was lung tumor tissue. The origin of this receptor is a man aged 55 to 70 with non-small cell lung cancer. This CDR3 is CASSLGQGGRYEQYF. The CDR3 nucleotides read TGTGCCAGCAGCTTAGGCCAGGGGGGCCGATACGAGCAGTACTTC.